The 4 T cell receptor beta chains below come from one sample, sequenced in a study of cytomegalovirus exposure and HLA in healthy donors. A multiplex PCR was run with 60 Vbeta primers and 13 Jbeta primers. Sequenced by immunoSEQ multiplex PCR; TCRdb stores in-frame clones only, minus some. Of some 150,000 clones in the sample, 60% to 85% were seen once. Sequencing was carried out using PBMCs. These TCRs come from a young man in good health and CMV-seronegative.

This clone was found once. The chain is built from TRBV19 and TRBJ2-1, with D maybe TRBD2 (5 bases). The CDR3 length is 14 residues. Germline assignment: CDR1 LNHDA and CDR2 SQIVND (reference sequence). The V and J ends lost 3 bases and 10 bases respectively, with 16 bases between them. The CDR3 region is CASSIFLGAREQFF. CDR3 nucleotide sequence: TGTGCCAGTAGTATTTTTTTGGGAGCCCGGGAGCAGTTCTTC.

V gene TRBV6-1 combines with J gene TRBJ1-5; perhaps TRBD1 as D (5 bases). CDR1 and CDR2 (germline): MNHNS, SASEGT. The length of the CDR3 is 17 residues. Trimming took off 4 bases at V and 0 bases at J, with 16 bases between the two ends. CDR3 in amino acids: CASSAWTQTLSNQPQHF. CDR3 nucleotide sequence: TGTGCCAGCAGTGCATGGACACAAACCCTTAGCAATCAGCCCCAGCATTTT.

V usage is TRBV25-1 and J usage is TRBJ2-7, with 12 bases aligning to TRBD2. Germline CDR1 is MGHDK and CDR2 is SYGVNS. The CDR3 contains 17 residues. The V and J ends lost 3 bases and 6 bases, in that order; junction bases with no gene match: 12. As DNA, the CDR3 is TGTGCCAGCAGTGATTCCGGGCGGGGACTAGCGGGTTTCGAGCAGTACTTC. Translating gives CASSDSGRGLAGFEQYF.

The chain couples TRBV10-3 to TRBJ1-3, with D unresolved. Germline V gene data show CDR1 as ENHRY and CDR2 as SYGVKD. V was shortened by 2 bases and J by 0 bases, with 14 bases between the two germline ends. The CDR3 extends over 17 amino acids. Here the CDR3 reads CAISERSPRSSGNTIYF. The CDR3 region has the DNA TGTGCCATCAGTGAGAGGAGCCCGCGGAGCTCTGGAAACACCATATATTTT.